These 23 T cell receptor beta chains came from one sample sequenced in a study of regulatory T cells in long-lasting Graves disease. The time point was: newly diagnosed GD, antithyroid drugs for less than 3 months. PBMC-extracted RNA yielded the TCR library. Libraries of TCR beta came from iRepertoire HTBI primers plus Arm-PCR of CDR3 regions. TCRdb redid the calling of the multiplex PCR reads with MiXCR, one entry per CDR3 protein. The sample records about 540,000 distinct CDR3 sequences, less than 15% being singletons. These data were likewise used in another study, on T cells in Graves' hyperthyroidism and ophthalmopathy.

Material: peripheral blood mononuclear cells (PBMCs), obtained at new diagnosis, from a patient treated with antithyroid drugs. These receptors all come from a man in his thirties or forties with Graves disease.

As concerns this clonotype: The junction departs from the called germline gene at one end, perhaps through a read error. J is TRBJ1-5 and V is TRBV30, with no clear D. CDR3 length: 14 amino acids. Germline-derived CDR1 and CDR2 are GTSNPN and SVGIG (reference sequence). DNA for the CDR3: TGTGCCTGGAGTGTACAAGGGAGCAGTCAGCCCCAGCATTTT. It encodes CAWSVQGSSQPQHF.

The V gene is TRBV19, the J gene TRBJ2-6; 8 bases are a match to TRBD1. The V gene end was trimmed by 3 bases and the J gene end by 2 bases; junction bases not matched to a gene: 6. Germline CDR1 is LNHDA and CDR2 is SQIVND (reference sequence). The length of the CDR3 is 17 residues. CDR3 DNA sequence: TGTGCCAGTAGTATCGGACAGGGATTAGCTGGGGCCAACGTCCTGACTTTC. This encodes CASSIGQGLAGANVLTF.

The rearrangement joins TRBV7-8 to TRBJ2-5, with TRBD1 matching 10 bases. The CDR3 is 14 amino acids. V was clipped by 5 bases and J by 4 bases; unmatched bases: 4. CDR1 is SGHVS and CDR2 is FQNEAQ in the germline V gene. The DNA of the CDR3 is TGTGCCAGCAGCCGACAGGGGGCCGGAGAGACCCAGTACTTC. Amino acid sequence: CASSRQGAGETQYF.

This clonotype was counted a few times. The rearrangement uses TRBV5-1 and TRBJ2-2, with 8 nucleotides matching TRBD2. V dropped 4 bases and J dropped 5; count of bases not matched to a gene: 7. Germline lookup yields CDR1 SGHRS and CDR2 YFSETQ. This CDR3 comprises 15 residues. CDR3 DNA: TGCGCCAGCAGCCGTATAACTAGCGGTACCGGGGAGCTGTTTTTT. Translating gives CASSRITSGTGELFF.

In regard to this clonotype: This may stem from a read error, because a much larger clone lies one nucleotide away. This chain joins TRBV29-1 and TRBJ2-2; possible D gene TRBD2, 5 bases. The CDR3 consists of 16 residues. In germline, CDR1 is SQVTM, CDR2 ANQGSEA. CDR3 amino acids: CSALTDEAEVTGKLFF. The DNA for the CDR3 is TGCAGCGCACTAACCGACGAAGCCGAGGTCACCGGGAAGCTGTTTTTT.

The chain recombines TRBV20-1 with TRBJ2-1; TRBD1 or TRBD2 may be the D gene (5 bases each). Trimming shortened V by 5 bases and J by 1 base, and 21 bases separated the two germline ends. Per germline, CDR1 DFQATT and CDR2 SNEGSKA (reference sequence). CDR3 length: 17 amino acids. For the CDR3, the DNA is TGCAGTGCTCCGAAGGGCCGGGACCAGCGGTCCTACAATGAGCAGTTCTTC. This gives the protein CSAPKGRDQRSYNEQFF.

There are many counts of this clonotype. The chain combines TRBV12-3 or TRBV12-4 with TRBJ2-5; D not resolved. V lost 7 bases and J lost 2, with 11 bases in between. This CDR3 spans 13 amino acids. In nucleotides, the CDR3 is TGTGCCAGCAAGCGTCAGAATCAAGAGACCCAGTACTTC. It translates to CASKRQNQETQYF.

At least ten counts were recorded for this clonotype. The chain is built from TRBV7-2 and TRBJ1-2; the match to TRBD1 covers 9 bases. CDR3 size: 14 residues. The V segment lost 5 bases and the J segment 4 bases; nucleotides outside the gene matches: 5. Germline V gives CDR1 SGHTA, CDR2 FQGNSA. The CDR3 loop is CASSTGDRVYGYTF. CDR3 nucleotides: TGTGCCAGCAGCACCGGGGACAGGGTCTATGGCTACACCTTC. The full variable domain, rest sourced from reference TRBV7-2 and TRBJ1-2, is GAGVSQSPSNKVTEKGKDVELRCDPISGHTALYWYRQSLGQGLEFLIYFQGNSAPDKSGLPSDRFSAERTGGSVSTLTIQRTQQEDSAVYLCASSTGDRVYGYTFGSGTRLTVV.

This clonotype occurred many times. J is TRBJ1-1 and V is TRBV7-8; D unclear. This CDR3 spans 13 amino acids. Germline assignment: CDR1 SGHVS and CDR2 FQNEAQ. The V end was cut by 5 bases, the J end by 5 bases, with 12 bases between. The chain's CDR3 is CASSPVGRTEAFF. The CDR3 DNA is TGTGCCAGCAGCCCCGTGGGCAGAACTGAAGCTTTCTTT.

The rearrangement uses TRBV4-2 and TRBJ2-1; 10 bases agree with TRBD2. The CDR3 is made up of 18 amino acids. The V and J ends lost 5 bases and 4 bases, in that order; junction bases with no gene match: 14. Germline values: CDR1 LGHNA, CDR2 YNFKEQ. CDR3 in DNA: TGTGCCAGCAGCTTGCAAGCGCTAGCGGGAGTGGAGTACAATGAGCAGTTCTTC. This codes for CASSLQALAGVEYNEQFF.

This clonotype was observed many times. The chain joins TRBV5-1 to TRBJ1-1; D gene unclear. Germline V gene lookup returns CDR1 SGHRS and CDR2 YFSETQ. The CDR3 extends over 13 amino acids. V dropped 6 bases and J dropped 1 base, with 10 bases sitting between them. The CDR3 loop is CASKRTENTEAFF. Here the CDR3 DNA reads TGCGCCAGCAAACGGACGGAGAACACTGAAGCTTTCTTT.

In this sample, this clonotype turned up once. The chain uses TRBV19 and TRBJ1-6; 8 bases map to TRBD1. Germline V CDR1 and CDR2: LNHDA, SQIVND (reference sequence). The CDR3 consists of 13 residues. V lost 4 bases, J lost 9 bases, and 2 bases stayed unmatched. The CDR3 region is CASSRTGSSPLHF. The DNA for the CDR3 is TGTGCCAGTAGTAGGACAGGGAGTTCACCCCTCCACTTT.

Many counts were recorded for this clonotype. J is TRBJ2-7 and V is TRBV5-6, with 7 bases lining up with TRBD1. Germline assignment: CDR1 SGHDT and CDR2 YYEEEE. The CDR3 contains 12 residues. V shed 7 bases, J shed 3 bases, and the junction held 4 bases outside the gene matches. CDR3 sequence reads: CASGTADYEQYF. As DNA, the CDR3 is TGTGCCAGCGGGACAGCAGACTACGAGCAGTACTTC.

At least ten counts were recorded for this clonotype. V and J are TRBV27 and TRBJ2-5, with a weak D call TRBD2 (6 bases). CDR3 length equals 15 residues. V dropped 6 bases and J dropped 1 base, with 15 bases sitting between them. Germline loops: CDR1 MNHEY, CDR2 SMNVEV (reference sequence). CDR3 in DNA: TGTGCCAGCAGGAGAACGGGAGCCTTCCAAGAGACCCAGTACTTC. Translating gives CASRRTGAFQETQYF.

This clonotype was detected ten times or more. CDR3 coding DNA: TGTGCCAGCAGTTTAGCGGGAGGGTCTCGGGAGCAGTACTTC. This codes for CASSLAGGSREQYF. The rearrangement uses TRBV28 and TRBJ2-7, with 9 bases identical to TRBD2. Germline V gives CDR1 MDHEN, CDR2 SYDVKM. The ends lost 2 bases at V and 7 bases at J; junction bases unmatched: 6. The CDR3 is made up of 14 amino acids.

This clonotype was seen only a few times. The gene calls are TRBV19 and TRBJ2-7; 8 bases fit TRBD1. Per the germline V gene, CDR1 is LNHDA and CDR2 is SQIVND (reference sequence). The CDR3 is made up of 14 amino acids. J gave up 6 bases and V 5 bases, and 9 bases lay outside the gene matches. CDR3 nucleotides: TGTGCCAGTAGTCAAACGACGGGGACAGGCGAGCAGTACTTC. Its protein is CASSQTTGTGEQYF.

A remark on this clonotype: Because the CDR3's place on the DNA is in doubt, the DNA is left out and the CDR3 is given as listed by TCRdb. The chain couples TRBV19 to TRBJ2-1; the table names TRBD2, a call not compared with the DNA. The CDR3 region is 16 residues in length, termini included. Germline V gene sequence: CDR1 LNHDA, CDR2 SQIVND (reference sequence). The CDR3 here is CATSGVGSGARYEHFF.

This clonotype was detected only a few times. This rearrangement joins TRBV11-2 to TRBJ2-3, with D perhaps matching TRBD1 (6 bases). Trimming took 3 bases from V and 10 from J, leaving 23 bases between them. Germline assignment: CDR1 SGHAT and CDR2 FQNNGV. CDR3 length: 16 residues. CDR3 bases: TGTGCCAGCAGCTTGGCACAGGGCTCCGCTGTCCTTGCGCAGTATTTT. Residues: CASSLAQGSAVLAQYF.

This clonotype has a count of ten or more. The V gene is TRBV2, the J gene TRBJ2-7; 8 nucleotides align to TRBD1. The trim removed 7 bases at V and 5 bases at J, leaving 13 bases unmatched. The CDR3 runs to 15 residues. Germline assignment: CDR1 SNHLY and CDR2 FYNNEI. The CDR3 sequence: CASIRKLDRADEQYF. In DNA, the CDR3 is TGTGCCAGCATCCGAAAACTGGACAGGGCGGACGAGCAGTACTTC.

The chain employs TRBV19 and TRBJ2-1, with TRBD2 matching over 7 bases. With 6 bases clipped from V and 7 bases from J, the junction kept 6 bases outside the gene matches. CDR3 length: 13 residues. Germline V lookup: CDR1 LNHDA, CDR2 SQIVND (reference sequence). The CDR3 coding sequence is TGTGCCAGTAGCGGGGCGGGAGCGAATGAGCAGTTCTTC. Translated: CASSGAGANEQFF.

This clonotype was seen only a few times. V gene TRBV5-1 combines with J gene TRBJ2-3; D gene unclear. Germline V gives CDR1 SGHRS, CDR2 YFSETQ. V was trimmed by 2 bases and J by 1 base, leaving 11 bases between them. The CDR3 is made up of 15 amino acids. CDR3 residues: CASSFRALRTDTQYF. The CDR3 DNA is TGCGCCAGCAGCTTCCGCGCTCTACGCACAGATACGCAGTATTTT. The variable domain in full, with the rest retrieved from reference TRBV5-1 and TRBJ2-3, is KAGVTQTPRYLIKTRGQQVTLSCSPISGHRSVSWYQQTPGQGLQFLFEYFSETQRNKGNFPGRFSGRQFSNSRSEMNVSTLELGDSALYLCASSFRALRTDTQYFGPGTRLTVL.

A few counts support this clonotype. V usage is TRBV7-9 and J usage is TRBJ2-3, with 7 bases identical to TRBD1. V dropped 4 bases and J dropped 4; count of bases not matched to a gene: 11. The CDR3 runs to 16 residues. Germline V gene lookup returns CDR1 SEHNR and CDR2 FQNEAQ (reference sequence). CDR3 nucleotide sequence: TGTGCCAGCAGCTCCTCTAAGGGGGCGCCATCAGATACGCAGTATTTT. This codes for CASSSSKGAPSDTQYF.

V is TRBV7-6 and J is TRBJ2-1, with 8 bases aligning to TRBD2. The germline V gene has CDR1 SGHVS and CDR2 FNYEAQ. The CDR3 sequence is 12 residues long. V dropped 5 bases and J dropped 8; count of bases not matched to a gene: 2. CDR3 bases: TGTGCCAGCAGCCAGCGGGAGTATGAGCAGTTCTTC. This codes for CASSQREYEQFF. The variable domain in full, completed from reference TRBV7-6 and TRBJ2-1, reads GAGVSQSPRYKVTKRGQDVALRCDPISGHVSLYWYRQALGQGPEFLTYFNYEAQQDKSGLPNDRFSAERPEGSISTLTIQRTEQRDSAMYRCASSQREYEQFFGPGTRLTVL.